These 22 T cell receptor beta chains were sequenced from one sample in a study of blood T cell repertoires in COVID-19. Profiling relied on immunoSEQ multiplex PCR, and the TCRdb table lists in-frame clones only, not all of them. The sample shows around 100,000 clones, roughly 88% of them seen only once. The sample consisted of peripheral blood. These TCRs come from a human donor in a cohort sampled during active COVID-19.

The gene calls are TRBV19 and TRBJ1-2; no clear D. This CDR3 contains 14 residues. V was trimmed by 1 base and J by 2 bases, leaving 8 bases between them. Germline lookup yields CDR1 LNHDA and CDR2 SQIVND (reference sequence). The CDR3 reads CASSIGSLNYGYTF. In DNA, the CDR3 is TGTGCCAGTAGTATAGGCTCGCTAAACTATGGCTACACCTTC.

This chain joins TRBV12-3 or TRBV12-4 and TRBJ1-5; D is ambiguous. The V and J ends lost 4 bases and 2 bases respectively, with 6 bases between them. CDR3 length: 13 residues. The CDR3 is CASSWGGNQPQHF. The CDR3 DNA follows: TGTGCCAGCAGTTGGGGAGGCAATCAGCCCCAGCATTTT.

This chain uses TRBV11-2 with TRBJ2-1, with TRBD2 identical over 8 bases. The CDR3 is 13 amino acids. Germline loops: CDR1 SGHAT, CDR2 FQNNGV. Trimming at V came to 8 bases and at J to 5 bases, leaving 5 bases not matched to a gene. The CDR3 bases are TGTGCCAGCCGGACTAGCATAAACAATGAGCAGTTCTTC. Translated, it gives CASRTSINNEQFF. The full variable domain, completed using reference TRBV11-2 and TRBJ2-1, is EAGVAQSPRYKIIEKRQSVAFWCNPISGHATLYWYQQILGQGPKLLIQFQNNGVVDDSQLPKDRFSAERLKGVDSTLKIQPAKLEDSAVYLCASRTSINNEQFFGPGTRLTVL.

The CDR3 loop is CASSLWEMDEQYF. Here the CDR3 DNA reads TGTGCCAGCAGCTTGTGGGAGATGGACGAGCAGTACTTC. The rearrangement joins TRBV5-4 to TRBJ2-7; D is possibly TRBD2 (5 bases). V was trimmed by 1 base and J by 5 bases, leaving 10 bases between them. Per the germline V gene, CDR1 is SGHNT and CDR2 is YYREEE (reference sequence). The CDR3 covers 13 residues.

The chain couples TRBV6-5 to TRBJ1-1; no reliable D call. Germline CDR1 is MNHEY and CDR2 is SVGAGI. The V end lost 7 bases, the J end lost 5 bases, and 14 bases lay between the germline ends. CDR3 length: 13 amino acids. The CDR3 DNA is TGTGCCAGCAAGTTCGGGTCCCAGACTGAAGCTTTCTTT. Translation gives CASKFGSQTEAFF.

About this clone: One junction end does not reproduce the germline sequence, and a read error may be involved. V and J are TRBV7-8 and TRBJ2-7; 11 bases line up with TRBD1. This CDR3 is built from 11 residues. Germline V gene data show CDR1 as SGHVS and CDR2 as FQNEAQ. The CDR3 sequence is CASSLRGQGVF. In DNA, the CDR3 is TGTGCCAGCAGCCTACGGGGACAGGGGGTCTTC.

The chain combines TRBV7-3 with TRBJ2-7; D perhaps matches TRBD1 (7 bases). The CDR3 length is 16 residues. Trimming cost V 0 bases and J 6 bases, with 18 bases left between them. CDR1 and CDR2 from the germline V gene are SGHTA and FQGTGA. CDR3 nucleotides: TGTGCCAGCAGCTTAACGAGTGGGCAGGGGGGTTCCGAGCAGTACTTC. It yields the protein CASSLTSGQGGSEQYF.

The CDR3 reads CASSLGQLAGEQETQYF. In nucleotides, the CDR3 is TGTGCCAGCAGCTTAGGGCAGCTAGCGGGGGAGCAAGAGACCCAGTACTTC. This sequence joins TRBV7-9 and TRBJ2-5, with TRBD2 matching over 10 bases. This CDR3 is 17 amino acids long. CDR1 SEHNR and CDR2 FQNEAQ come from the germline V gene (reference sequence). Germline trimming cut 1 base from V and 2 bases from J; bases unmatched to any gene: 7.

This clone was recorded once. The V call is TRBV6-2 or TRBV6-3, the J call TRBJ1-1; 9 nucleotides align to TRBD1. The CDR3 spans 14 residues. Looked up from germline, CDR1 is MNHEY and CDR2 is SVGEGT. V lost 4 bases to trimming and J lost 4 bases; unmatched junction nucleotides: 4. DNA for the CDR3: TGTGCCAGCAGTTGGGACAGGGCGGGCACTGAAGCTTTCTTT. Translating it yields CASSWDRAGTEAFF.

The chain has TRBV5-1 and TRBJ1-5; 7 bases align to TRBD1. Looked up from germline, CDR1 is SGHRS and CDR2 is YFSETQ. The CDR3 loop spans 15 amino acids. V gave up 0 bases and J gave up 9 bases; unmatched junction bases: 9. This CDR3 reads CASSLGGQKIMPQHF. The CDR3 DNA is TGCGCCAGCAGCTTGGGGGGACAGAAGATTATGCCCCAGCATTTT.

The chain combines TRBV3-1 (or the pseudogene TRBV3-2) with TRBJ2-3, with 9 bases fitting TRBD1. V shed 5 bases and J 2 bases; nucleotides not matched to a gene: 5. The CDR3 length is 15 residues. Germline CDR1 reads LGHDT; CDR2 reads YNNKEL (reference sequence). CDR3 nucleotide sequence: TGTGCCAGCAGCGGGACAGGGCGACCCACAGATACGCAGTATTTT. It encodes CASSGTGRPTDTQYF.

Concerning this clone: Germline and junction disagree at one end, which may indicate a read error. V gene TRBV7-7 combines with J gene TRBJ2-7; 9 bases are a match to TRBD1. The CDR3 totals 15 residues. The V gene's germline CDR1 is SSHAT and CDR2 FNYEAQ (reference sequence). Here the CDR3 reads CASSTGQGPFYEQYF. CDR3 nucleotide sequence: TGTGCTAGCAGTACGGGACAGGGCCCCTTCTACGAGCAGTACTTC.

In this sample, this clone turned up once. This rearrangement joins TRBV10-2 to TRBJ1-3; D is perhaps TRBD1 (6 bases). This CDR3 is built from 15 residues. Looked up from germline, CDR1 is WSHSY and CDR2 is SAAADI. V shed 10 bases and J shed 0 bases, with 16 bases lying between them. As DNA, the CDR3 is TGCGCCATCAGGACAGACATTCACTCTGGAAACACCATATATTTT. Amino acids: CAIRTDIHSGNTIYF.

The J gene is TRBJ2-7, the V gene TRBV6-6; D not resolved. V lost 6 bases and J 5 bases, leaving 20 bases between the germline ends. The CDR3 has 15 residues. Germline CDR1 reads MNHNY; CDR2 reads SVGAGI (reference sequence). DNA for the CDR3: TGTGCCAGCAGCCTAGACGGGTCTGAGGCGCACGAGCAGTACTTC. It codes for CASSLDGSEAHEQYF.

With regard to this clone: This clone may be a read error of a much larger clone one base away. This sample also contains other DNA sequences that code for the same CDR3. This chain connects TRBV15 to TRBJ1-2; D might be TRBD1 (6 bases). This CDR3 is 15 amino acids long. Trimming took off 5 bases at V and 11 bases at J, with 24 bases between the two ends. CDR1 and CDR2 from the germline V gene are LNHNV and YYDKDF (reference sequence). CDR3 sequence reads: CATSPRPQGSGGYTF. CDR3 nucleotide sequence: TGTGCCACCAGCCCTCGTCCTCAGGGGAGTGGAGGTTACACCTTC.

The V call is TRBV3-1 (or the pseudogene TRBV3-2), the J call TRBJ1-2; 8 bases line up with TRBD1. The germline gives CDR1 LGHDT, CDR2 YNNKEL (reference sequence). The ends lost 4 bases at V and 3 bases at J; junction bases unmatched: 13. This CDR3 has 17 residues. The CDR3 here is CASSRGAHRGSYYGYTF. CDR3 nucleotide sequence: TGTGCCAGCAGCCGGGGAGCCCACAGGGGGTCCTACTATGGCTACACCTTC.

The J gene is TRBJ2-7, the V gene TRBV30; D unresolved. CDR3 length: 14 amino acids. Trimming stripped 0 bases from V and 0 bases from J, with 9 bases between. Germline V gene data show CDR1 as GTSNPN and CDR2 as SVGIG (reference sequence). The chain's CDR3 is CAWSVLVSSYEQYF. Written as DNA, the CDR3 is TGTGCCTGGAGTGTACTTGTTAGCTCCTACGAGCAGTACTTC.

This chain uses TRBV3-1 (or the pseudogene TRBV3-2) with TRBJ1-5; D is ambiguous. Germline-derived CDR1 and CDR2 are LGHDT and YNNKEL (reference sequence). This CDR3 comprises 12 residues. Deletions cut 4 bases from V and 1 base from J, with 2 bases between. Written as DNA, the CDR3 is TGTGCCAGCAGCCTAAGCAATCAGCCCCAGCATTTT. The encoded protein is CASSLSNQPQHF.

V gene TRBV7-3 combines with J gene TRBJ2-4; TRBD1 might be the D (6 bases). Trimming took 1 base from V and 8 from J, leaving 15 bases between them. The CDR3 contains 15 residues. Germline CDR1 reads SGHTA; CDR2 reads FQGTGA. CDR3 bases: TGTGCCAGCAGCTTAATAGGAAACAGGGCGGACATTCAGTACTTC. This codes for CASSLIGNRADIQYF.

CDR3 sequence reads: CASTLTLQGSGNTIYF. CDR3 coding DNA: TGCGCCAGCACCCTCACCTTACAGGGTTCTGGAAACACCATATATTTT. This chain joins TRBV5-1 and TRBJ1-3, with D perhaps TRBD1 (6 bases). The CDR3 sequence is 16 residues long. Germline V CDR1 and CDR2: SGHRS, YFSETQ. Trimming took 6 bases from V and 1 from J, leaving 17 bases between them.

V gene TRBV14 combines with J gene TRBJ1-6, with D unresolved. V was cut by 1 base and J by 9 bases, with 13 bases left in between. The CDR3 is 15 amino acids. From germline, CDR1 is SGHDN and CDR2 FVKESK. The CDR3 sequence: CASSQGTAKGSPLHF. For the CDR3, the DNA is TGTGCCAGCAGCCAAGGGACTGCCAAGGGTTCACCCCTCCACTTT.

CDR3 bases: TGTGCCAGCAGCAAAAGGGGACACCCTGACAATGAGCAGTTCTTC. Translated: CASSKRGHPDNEQFF. The chain has TRBV11-3 and TRBJ2-1, with TRBD1 as a possible D gene (6 bases). The CDR3 is made up of 15 amino acids. Trimming took off 5 bases at V and 5 bases at J, with 16 bases between the two ends. Germline V gene lookup returns CDR1 SGHNT and CDR2 YENEEA. Supplemented by reference TRBV11-3 and TRBJ2-1, the full variable domain reads EAGVVQSPRYKIIEKKQPVAFWCNPISGHNTLYWYLQNLGQGPELLIRYENEEAVDDSQLPKDRFSAERLKGVDSTLKIQPAELGDSAVYLCASSKRGHPDNEQFFGPGTRLTVL.